This passage covers 25 T cell receptor beta chains from one sample sequenced in a study of blood T cell repertoires in COVID-19. Clones were sequenced by immunoSEQ multiplex PCR, and TCRdb holds only the in-frame ones, with some missing. The data show 150,000 to 200,000 clones, 80% to 90% seen once. Sequenced material: peripheral blood. Every receptor here comes from a man aged 45-65 years with active or convalescent COVID-19.

The chain has TRBV6-5 and TRBJ1-2; D remains ambiguous. V lost 2 bases, J lost 4 bases, and 14 bases lay in between. Germline CDR1 MNHEY, CDR2 SVGAGI. This CDR3 has 15 amino acids. The CDR3 spells CASSYDSVRTYGYTF. The CDR3 DNA is TGTGCCAGCAGTTACGATTCGGTCCGTACCTATGGCTACACCTTC.

The rearrangement joins TRBV6-5 to TRBJ1-5; D is possibly TRBD1 (6 bases). The ends were cut back, 6 bases at V and 0 bases at J, with 9 bases in the middle. The germline V gene encodes CDR1 MNHEY and CDR2 SVGAGI. The CDR3 has 14 amino acids. The CDR3 DNA reads as TGTGCCAGCAGACACAGGGATAGCAATCAGCCCCAGCATTTT. This gives the protein CASRHRDSNQPQHF.

This sequence joins TRBV15 and TRBJ2-7; no definite D call. The length of the CDR3 is 16 residues. Deletions cut 1 base from V and 7 bases from J, with 20 bases between. Germline CDR1 is LNHNV and CDR2 is YYDKDF (reference sequence). CDR3 sequence reads: CATSRGRQTSSEEQYF. In DNA form, the CDR3 reads TGTGCCACCAGCAGAGGACGTCAAACCTCGTCGGAGGAGCAGTACTTC.

The chain uses TRBV28 and TRBJ1-3, with 9 bases that match TRBD1. Germline CDR1 MDHEN, CDR2 SYDVKM. Trimming cost V 7 bases and J 2 bases; bases outside gene matches: 6. There are 15 residues in the CDR3. The CDR3 DNA follows: TGTGCCAGCACCGACACAGGGGGCGCTGGAAACACCATATATTTT. This gives the protein CASTDTGGAGNTIYF.

The CDR3 nucleotides are TGCAGCGTTGACGTAACTAAAGACTATGGCTACACCTTC. This translates into CSVDVTKDYGYTF. The J gene is TRBJ1-2, the V gene TRBV29-1; no clear D. Trimming shortened V by 3 bases and J by 3 bases, and 11 bases separated the two germline ends. CDR3 length: 13 amino acids. The germline CDR1 and CDR2 sequences are SQVTM and ANQGSEA. The whole variable domain, remainder taken from reference TRBV29-1 and TRBJ1-2, is SAVISQKPSRDICQRGTSLTIQCQVDSQVTMMFWYRQQPGQSLTLIATANQGSEATYESGFVIDKFPISRPNLTFSTLTVSNMSPEDSSIYLCSVDVTKDYGYTFGSGTRLTVV.

On this clone: Germline and junction disagree at one end, which may indicate a read error. The chain recombines TRBV18 with TRBJ2-7, with TRBD1 identical over 9 bases. The CDR3 is made up of 13 amino acids. Germline V CDR1 and CDR2: KGHSH, LQKENI. Written as DNA, the CDR3 is TGTGCCAGCTCACCGGGACAGGGTTCTCCCCCGCACTTC. Translated: CASSPGQGSPPHF.

The chain employs TRBV5-1 and TRBJ1-6, with a weak D call TRBD1 (5 bases). The germline gives CDR1 SGHRS, CDR2 YFSETQ. V was trimmed by 0 bases and J by 13 bases, leaving 14 bases between them. The CDR3 has 14 amino acids. For the CDR3, the DNA is TGCGCCAGCAGCTTGGGTCAGGGCGGTCGGCCCCTCCACTTT. It specifies CASSLGQGGRPLHF.

The genes are TRBV11-2 and TRBJ2-2; D remains unclear. The CDR3 covers 15 residues. Trimming removed 5 bases from V and 5 bases from J, with 15 bases in between. From germline, CDR1 is SGHAT and CDR2 FQNNGV. The CDR3: CASSTRGWQTGELFF. The CDR3 DNA is TGTGCCAGCAGCACCCGTGGTTGGCAGACCGGGGAGCTGTTTTTT. Looking up the rest from reference TRBV11-2 and TRBJ2-2 gives the full variable domain: EAGVAQSPRYKIIEKRQSVAFWCNPISGHATLYWYQQILGQGPKLLIQFQNNGVVDDSQLPKDRFSAERLKGVDSTLKIQPAKLEDSAVYLCASSTRGWQTGELFFGEGSRLTVL.

The chain recombines TRBV5-5 with TRBJ1-4; perhaps TRBD1 as D (6 bases). CDR3 length: 15 residues. Germline-derived CDR1 and CDR2 are SGHKS and YYEKEE (reference sequence). Trimming cost V 9 bases and J 2 bases, with 17 bases left between them. The CDR3 here is CATTQGDITNEKLFF. CDR3 in DNA: TGTGCCACCACCCAAGGGGACATCACTAATGAAAAACTGTTTTTT.

This clone was recorded a few times. The chain's CDR3 is CAAGGQGYNEQFF. The CDR3 nucleotides read TGTGCCGCCGGAGGACAGGGGTACAATGAGCAGTTCTTC. The chain joins TRBV12-3 or TRBV12-4 to TRBJ2-1; TRBD1 matches at 9 bases. The CDR3 has 13 residues. V lost 11 bases and J lost 4; bases outside the gene matches: 6.

CDR3 in DNA: TGTGCCAGCTTGGTAGATGACACCGGGGAGCTGTTTTTT. It translates to CASLVDDTGELFF. The V and J genes are TRBV3-1 (or the pseudogene TRBV3-2) and TRBJ2-2; D is unclear. Germline values: CDR1 LGHDT, CDR2 YNNKEL (reference sequence). The V end was cut by 8 bases, the J end by 3 bases, with 10 bases between. The CDR3 contains 13 residues.

This chain uses TRBV6-5 with TRBJ2-7; no clear D. Trimming cost V 5 bases and J 4 bases, with 12 bases left between them. Germline V gene sequence: CDR1 MNHEY, CDR2 SVGAGI. This CDR3 contains 13 residues. CDR3 bases: TGTGCCAGCAGTAAACCCCTAGGATACGAGCAGTACTTC. It translates to CASSKPLGYEQYF.

In DNA form, the CDR3 reads TGTGCCAGTAGTATCATCCGACAGGGGCGGAACACCGGGGAGCTGTTTTTT. It specifies CASSIIRQGRNTGELFF. The chain combines TRBV19 with TRBJ2-2; 8 positions agree with TRBD1. Germline V gene lookup returns CDR1 LNHDA and CDR2 SQIVND (reference sequence). The V segment lost 3 bases and the J segment 1 base; nucleotides outside the gene matches: 7. The CDR3 length is 17 residues.

V is TRBV2 and J is TRBJ1-5; weak D call: TRBD1 (6 bases). The CDR3 runs to 15 residues. Germline CDR1 and CDR2: SNHLY and FYNNEI. V lost 4 bases and J 9 bases, leaving 19 bases between the germline ends. CDR3 DNA: TGTGCCAGCAGTGCCACCGGGACCCTCAGGGGGCCCCAGCATTTT. Translation: CASSATGTLRGPQHF. Based on the CDR3 plus reference TRBV2 and TRBJ1-5, the full variable domain is EPEVTQTPSHQVTQMGQEVILRCVPISNHLYFYWYRQILGQKVEFLVSFYNNEISEKSEIFDDQFSVERPDGSNFTLKIRSTKLEDSAMYFCASSATGTLRGPQHFGDGTRLSIL.

The gene calls are TRBV6-6 and TRBJ1-5; maybe TRBD1 (6 bases). The germline V gene has CDR1 MNHNY and CDR2 SVGAGI (reference sequence). The CDR3 length is 15 residues. The V end lost 2 bases, the J end lost 3 bases, and 11 bases lay between the germline ends. CDR3 residues: CASSYASGVNQPQHF. The DNA for the CDR3 is TGTGCCAGCAGTTACGCCTCAGGGGTCAATCAGCCCCAGCATTTT.

CDR3 sequence reads: CASSELRTSSYEQYF. The CDR3 DNA sequence: TGTGCCAGCAGTGAACTTCGGACTAGCTCCTACGAGCAGTACTTC. V is TRBV2 and J is TRBJ2-7; 7 bases align to TRBD2. Germline CDR1 SNHLY, CDR2 FYNNEI. CDR3 length equals 15 residues. Germline trimming cut 2 bases from V and 0 bases from J; bases unmatched to any gene: 4.

In its sample, this clone was seen once. This chain uses TRBV30 with TRBJ1-4; maybe TRBD1 (5 bases). This CDR3 is 12 amino acids long. V was shortened by 0 bases and J by 9 bases, with 8 bases between the two germline ends. Germline CDR1 GTSNPN, CDR2 SVGIG (reference sequence). The CDR3 DNA is TGTGCCTGGAGTGTATTGGACAAAAAACTGTTTTTT. This encodes CAWSVLDKKLFF.

As concerns this clone: At one end, the junction sequence differs from germline, possibly due to a read error. CDR3 in amino acids: CSVEDLGVVYF. CDR3 DNA: TGCAGCGTTGAAGATTTAGGGGTCGTGTATTTT. The V gene is TRBV29-1, the J gene TRBJ1-5; D possibly corresponds to TRBD1 (5 bases). Germline values: CDR1 SQVTM, CDR2 ANQGSEA. This CDR3 has 11 amino acids.

The rearrangement links TRBV4-1 to TRBJ2-3; D may be TRBD2 (6 bases). There are 17 residues in the CDR3. Germline V gene sequence: CDR1 MGHRA, CDR2 YSYEKL. Trimming shortened V by 0 bases and J by 3 bases, and 16 bases separated the two germline ends. The CDR3 loop reads CASSQDGRGKKTDTQYF. CDR3 sequence (DNA): TGCGCCAGCAGCCAAGATGGACGGGGGAAGAAAACAGATACGCAGTATTTT.

The rearrangement uses TRBV3-1 (or the pseudogene TRBV3-2) and TRBJ1-6, with 8 bases fitting TRBD1. Germline values: CDR1 LGHDT, CDR2 YNNKEL (reference sequence). The CDR3 is made up of 13 amino acids. Losses at the gene ends were 6 bases for V and 8 bases for J; bases not matched to a gene: 3. The CDR3 DNA reads as TGTGCCAGCAGACAGACAGGGGATTCACCCCTCCACTTT. It yields the protein CASRQTGDSPLHF.

The V gene is TRBV7-2, the J gene TRBJ1-5; D uncertain. Germline CDR1 and CDR2: SGHTA and FQGNSA. The CDR3 loop spans 16 amino acids. Between the trimmed V and J ends, which lost 1 base and 2 bases, there was a span of 12 bases. The CDR3 DNA is TGTGCCAGCAGCTTAGGTCCCTCGGTCGGCAATCAGCCCCAGCATTTT. This gives the protein CASSLGPSVGNQPQHF.

The V and J genes are TRBV24-1 and TRBJ2-5, with a weak D call TRBD1 (7 bases). Trimming left V 2 bases short and J 1 base short, with 19 bases between. Germline CDR1 and CDR2: KGHDR and SFDVKD. This CDR3 comprises 18 residues. CDR3 region: CATSDSRQGGIGQETQYF. The CDR3 DNA reads TGTGCCACCAGTGATTCCCGACAGGGAGGAATAGGCCAAGAGACCCAGTACTTC.

As regards this clone: Other DNA sequences in this specimen translate into the identical CDR3. This chain uses TRBV7-2 with TRBJ1-4, with a possible D match to TRBD1 (5 bases). V was clipped by 5 bases and J by 5 bases, with 12 bases between them. The germline CDR1 and CDR2 sequences are SGHTA and FQGNSA. The CDR3 extends over 14 amino acids. DNA of the CDR3: TGTGCCAGCAGCCCCACAGGAGGGAATGAAAAACTGTTTTTT. Translated, it gives CASSPTGGNEKLFF. The full variable domain, completed using reference TRBV7-2 and TRBJ1-4, is GAGVSQSPSNKVTEKGKDVELRCDPISGHTALYWYRQSLGQGLEFLIYFQGNSAPDKSGLPSDRFSAERTGGSVSTLTIQRTQQEDSAVYLCASSPTGGNEKLFFGSGTQLSVL.

J is TRBJ2-7 and V is TRBV28, with TRBD1 matching over 9 bases. Germline CDR1 and CDR2: MDHEN and SYDVKM. With V trimmed by 7 bases and J by 2 bases, 9 bases remained unmatched. CDR3 length equals 15 residues. CDR3 DNA: TGTGCCAGCAAGAGGACAGGGGCAACCACCTACGAGCAGTACTTC. Encoded protein: CASKRTGATTYEQYF.

This chain uses TRBV19 with TRBJ1-5; maybe TRBD1 (5 bases). The CDR3 runs to 16 residues. Per germline, CDR1 LNHDA and CDR2 SQIVND (reference sequence). Trimming pared 2 bases from V and 0 bases from J, leaving 11 bases between. The CDR3 coding sequence is TGTGCCAGTAGTATACAGGCCGGGGGTAGCAATCAGCCCCAGCATTTT. This gives the protein CASSIQAGGSNQPQHF.